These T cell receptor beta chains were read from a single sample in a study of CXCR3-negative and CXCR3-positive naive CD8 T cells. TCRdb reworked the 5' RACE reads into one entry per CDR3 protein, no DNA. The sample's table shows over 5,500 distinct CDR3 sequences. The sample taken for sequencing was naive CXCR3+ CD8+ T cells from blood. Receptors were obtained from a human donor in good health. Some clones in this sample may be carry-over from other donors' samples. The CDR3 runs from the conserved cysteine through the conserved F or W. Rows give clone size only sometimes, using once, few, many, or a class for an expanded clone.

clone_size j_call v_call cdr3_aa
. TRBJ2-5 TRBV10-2 CAAGGAGGETQYF
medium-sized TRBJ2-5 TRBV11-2 CASSLNTGTGAFKTQYF
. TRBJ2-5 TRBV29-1 CSVGGTERELEETKYF
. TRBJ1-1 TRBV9 CASSTPFDGMTTEAFF
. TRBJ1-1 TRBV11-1 CASRSTGQAILPAEAFF
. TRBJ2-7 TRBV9 CASSVGLETDSYEQYF
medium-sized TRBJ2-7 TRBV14 CASSQGSSGSYEQYF
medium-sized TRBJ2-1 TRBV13 CASSFLAGDSYNEQFF
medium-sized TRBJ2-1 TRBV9 CASSPRLYNEQFF
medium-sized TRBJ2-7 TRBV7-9 CASSLYREYEQYF
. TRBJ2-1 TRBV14 CASSQAGSSYNEQFF
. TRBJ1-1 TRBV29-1 CSGWEGSTEAFF
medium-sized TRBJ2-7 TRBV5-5 CASSLAQSSYEQYF
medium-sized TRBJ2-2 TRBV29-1 CSGRQGGTGELFF
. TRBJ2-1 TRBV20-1 CSARATSGSFNEQFF
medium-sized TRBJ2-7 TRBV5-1 CASSPGSGTQKYEQYF
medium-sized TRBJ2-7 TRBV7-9 CAVDQGAWYEQYF
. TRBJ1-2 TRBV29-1 CSVEPAIVVYGYTF
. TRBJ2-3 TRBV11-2 CASSPSRWERTDTQYF
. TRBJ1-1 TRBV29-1 CSVPTNTEAFF
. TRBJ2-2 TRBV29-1 CSVVAGALTGELFF
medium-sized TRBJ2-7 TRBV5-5 CASSLYGSYEQYF
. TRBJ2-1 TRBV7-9 CASSWAIGGSSYNEQFF
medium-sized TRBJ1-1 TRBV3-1 CASRSPPGPNTEAFF
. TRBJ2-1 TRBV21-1 CASSKVLKDKFF
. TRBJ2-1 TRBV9 CASSGPGSGSYNEQFF
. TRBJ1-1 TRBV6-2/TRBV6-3 CASTAGAYTEAFF